This T cell receptor beta chain appears in the sequencing data of a study of Graves' ophthalmopathy and Graves' hyperthyroidism. Findings and caveats of the study: A roughly 80% specificity and around 86% sensitivity were achieved by a 13-signature model that separated ophthalmopathy from stable hyperthyroidism. Ophthalmopathy progression cases were predicted by the model with 70.59% sensitivity and 72% to 80% specificity.

Researchers took RNA transcripts and amplified TCR beta CDR3 regions from them. First-round RT-PCR with HTBI primers preceded a second-round multiplex PCR. TCRdb independently ran MiXCR on the multiplex PCR reads; one entry per CDR3 protein. The sample has hundreds of thousands of distinct CDR3 sequences, 22% seen once; the top ten hold 7.1%. In the case of this clonotype: Its antigen is unknown.

Patients newly diagnosed with hyperthyroidism, under 2 months' duration, were aged 18 to 65, the study reports. Orbital computed tomography and thyroid ultrasound, along with TRAb, serum thyroxine and clinical symptoms, underpinned diagnosis. CDR3 length: 14 amino acids. Germline V CDR1 and CDR2: MNHNS, SASEGT. V shed 9 bases and J 3 bases; nucleotides not matched to a gene: 7. The origin of this receptor is a woman aged 18 to 35 with stable Graves' hyperthyroidism. Some clones in this sample may be carry-over from other donors' samples. This chain joins TRBV6-1 and TRBJ2-7; 11 nucleotides match TRBD2. Sequenced material: peripheral blood. The chain's CDR3 is CASGTSGGFYEQYF. CDR3 nucleotide sequence: TGTGCCAGTGGAACTAGCGGGGGCTTCTACGAGCAGTACTTC.